Listed below are T cell receptor beta chains from one sample, sequenced in a study of PD-1 blockade in classical Hodgkin lymphoma. Profiling relied on immunoSEQ multiplex PCR, and the TCRdb table lists in-frame clones only, not all of them. The sample yields some 58,000 clones, under 95% seen once. The sample here was peripheral blood mononuclear cells (PBMCs), taken before the fourth cycle of nivolumab. The receptors derive from a human donor with classical Hodgkin lymphoma. Both conserved end residues are part of each CDR3. Each record gives: J gene, V gene, D gene, clone size, CDR3 DNA, CDR3 protein. A D gene is named only where the DNA matches it firmly. The size of a clone is reported for some rows only, either as once, few or many, or as a class for expanded clones.

>TRBJ1-6|TRBV11-2|-|-
TGTGCCAGCAGAGGAGGGGGTGGTTATTCACCCCTCCACTTT
CASRGGGGYSPLHF
>TRBJ2-7|TRBV6-6|-|-
TGTGCCACCATCAGGGGAGTATACGAGCAGTACTTC
CATIRGVYEQYF
>TRBJ1-1|TRBV19|TRBD1|-
TGTGCCAGTAGGAACGACAGGGCCACTGAAGCTTTCTTT
CASRNDRATEAFF
>TRBJ1-2|TRBV9|TRBD1|-
TGTGCCAGCAGCGCCTCCGACAGGGGAAGGGGCTACACCTTC
CASSASDRGRGYTF
>TRBJ1-2|TRBV28|-|-
TGTGCCAGCAGTTTGGTGGTTACTACATATGGCTACACCTTC
CASSLVVTTYGYTF
>TRBJ2-1|TRBV15|TRBD2|-
TGTGCCACCAGGCCGGGACTAGTCTCCAATGAGCAGTTCTTC
CATRPGLVSNEQFF
>TRBJ1-1|TRBV12-5|-|-
TGTGCTAGTGGTTTTGCTGTGCAGCTGAACACTGAAGCTTTCTTT
CASGFAVQLNTEAFF
>TRBJ2-3|TRBV5-4|-|-
TGTGCCAGCAGTCAAGACGGACGGGACACAGATACGCAGTATTTT
CASSQDGRDTDTQYF
>TRBJ2-4|TRBV6-1|-|-
TGTGCCAGCAGCAGGGGGGGGTTCGAGAAAAACATTCAGTACTTC
CASSRGGFEKNIQYF
>TRBJ2-7|TRBV7-6|TRBD1|once
TGTGCCAGCAGCTTAGCCCGGACAGGGGGCGGCTACGAGCAGTACTTC
CASSLARTGGGYEQYF
>TRBJ2-5|TRBV14|-|-
TGTGCCAGCAGCGCTGGAGGGGAGACCCAGTACTTC
CASSAGGETQYF
>TRBJ2-3|TRBV6-1|-|-
TGTGCCAGCACAGCAGAAAGGGGCACAGATACGCAGTATTTT
CASTAERGTDTQYF
>TRBJ1-2|TRBV29-1|-|-
TGCAGCGTTGAAGGTGAATCCTATGGCTACACCTTC
CSVEGESYGYTF
>TRBJ2-2|TRBV30|TRBD1|-
TGTGCCTGGAAGGGACAGCACACCGGGGAGCTGTTTTTT
CAWKGQHTGELFF
>TRBJ1-5|TRBV19|-|-
TGTGCCAGTAGTATACGGAAAGACAATCAGCCCCAGCATTTT
CASSIRKDNQPQHF
>TRBJ2-3|TRBV10-1|TRBD2|-
TGCGCCAGCAGCCCGAGGGACTACACAGATACGCAGTATTTT
CASSPRDYTDTQYF
>TRBJ2-1|TRBV7-8|-|-
TGTGCCAGCAGTCTTTGGGGAAATGAGCAGTTCTTC
CASSLWGNEQFF